These 26 T cell receptor beta chains originate from one sample sequenced in a study of blood T cell repertoires in COVID-19 (dated by TCRdb to the early 2020s). Library construction relied on the immunoSEQ multiplex PCR assay. TCRdb took over this immuneACCESS table, retaining in-frame rearrangements with V and J assigned. Such tables are incomplete; in checked studies, under half of the missing clones stem from an unresolved V gene, and the remainder is unexplained. For this sample there are some 110,000 clones; approximately 78% appear just once. 15% of the sample is taken by the ten largest. The material sequenced was peripheral blood. Receptors originate from a woman older than 75 with acute or convalescent COVID-19.

The gene calls are TRBV7-8 and TRBJ1-5; no reliable D call. Trimming removed 3 bases from V and 2 bases from J, with 17 bases in between. This CDR3 has 17 residues. Germline CDR1 is SGHVS and CDR2 is FQNEAQ. CDR3 sequence reads: CASSFSRSTEGNQPQHF. The CDR3 DNA sequence: TGTGCCAGCAGCTTTTCCCGTTCAACTGAGGGCAATCAGCCCCAGCATTTT.

The V gene is TRBV11-2, the J gene TRBJ2-5; 8 bases are shared with TRBD2. Germline V CDR1 and CDR2: SGHAT, FQNNGV. With V trimmed by 1 base and J by 5 bases, 0 bases remained unmatched. This CDR3 is 13 amino acids long. The CDR3 here is CASSLGLAETQYF. DNA of the CDR3: TGTGCCAGCAGCTTAGGACTAGCGGAGACCCAGTACTTC.

This clone was recorded once. This sequence joins TRBV18 and TRBJ1-3; 7 bases agree with TRBD1. CDR3 length equals 15 residues. Trimming at V came to 6 bases and at J to 4 bases, leaving 9 bases not matched to a gene. Germline V gene lookup returns CDR1 KGHSH and CDR2 LQKENI. As DNA, the CDR3 is TGTGCCAGCTCCCGTACCACGACAGGGGGAAACACCATATATTTT. It encodes CASSRTTTGGNTIYF.

The chain combines TRBV9 with TRBJ1-6; 10 bases fit TRBD1. With 3 bases clipped from V and 6 bases from J, the junction kept 6 bases outside the gene matches. The CDR3 contains 16 residues. In germline, CDR1 is SGDLS, CDR2 YYNGEE. CDR3 loop: CASSANRDRGNSPLHF. In DNA form, the CDR3 reads TGTGCCAGCAGCGCGAACCGGGACAGGGGTAATTCACCCCTCCACTTT.

The CDR3 is CASSLYPGSYNEQFF. Written as DNA, the CDR3 is TGCGCCAGCAGCCTTTATCCAGGGTCCTACAATGAGCAGTTCTTC. The chain employs TRBV5-1 and TRBJ2-1; a possible D gene is TRBD1 (5 bases). Germline V gene data show CDR1 as SGHRS and CDR2 as YFSETQ. The CDR3 extends over 15 amino acids. V lost 4 bases to trimming and J lost 1 base, with 12 bases between them.

A few counts support this clone. This sequence joins TRBV7-9 and TRBJ2-1, with TRBD1 identical over 9 bases. The CDR3 covers 17 residues. V gave up 0 bases and J gave up 6 bases; unmatched junction bases: 9. In germline, CDR1 is SEHNR, CDR2 FQNEAQ (reference sequence). The CDR3 region has the DNA TGTGCCAGCAGCTTAGCTCACGGGACAGGGTGGCTCAATGAGCAGTTCTTC. Translated: CASSLAHGTGWLNEQFF.

The chain links TRBV28 to TRBJ2-1, with 7 bases that match TRBD2. Germline lookup yields CDR1 MDHEN and CDR2 SYDVKM. The CDR3 contains 15 residues. Trimming removed 1 base from V and 6 bases from J; junction bases left unmatched: 6. The CDR3 loop is CASSLFAGVFNEQFF. CDR3 in DNA: TGTGCCAGCAGTTTATTTGCGGGAGTGTTCAATGAGCAGTTCTTC.

The chain couples TRBV11-3 to TRBJ2-2, with 9 bases aligning to TRBD1. Looked up from germline, CDR1 is SGHNT and CDR2 is YENEEA. V gave up 3 bases and J gave up 7 bases; unmatched junction bases: 15. The CDR3 is 18 residues long. The CDR3 DNA follows: TGTGCCAGCAGCTTTACCGGGACAGGGCTCTTGGGAAGCGGGGAGCTGTTTTTT. It specifies CASSFTGTGLLGSGELFF.

The chain links TRBV11-2 to TRBJ2-7; D unresolved. Germline V gene sequence: CDR1 SGHAT, CDR2 FQNNGV. V was shortened by 4 bases and J by 6 bases, with 10 bases between the two germline ends. This CDR3 is built from 12 residues. CDR3: CASSSDRSEQYF. The CDR3 DNA reads TGTGCCAGCAGCTCAGATAGAAGCGAGCAGTACTTC.

The J gene is TRBJ1-1, the V gene TRBV30; a possible D gene is TRBD1 (6 bases). The germline CDR1 and CDR2 sequences are GTSNPN and SVGIG (reference sequence). The V gene lost 1 base and the J gene lost 10 bases, with 10 bases spanning the gap. CDR3 length: 11 residues. The chain's CDR3 is CAWSEGGRAFF. The CDR3 DNA follows: TGTGCCTGGAGTGAAGGGGGACGAGCTTTCTTT.

This CDR3 is CASSARASGFYEQYF. DNA of the CDR3: TGTGCCAGTAGTGCTCGGGCTAGCGGCTTTTACGAGCAGTACTTC. The rearrangement joins TRBV19 to TRBJ2-7; 7 bases map to TRBD2. The CDR3 has 15 amino acids. V trimming: 5 bases; J trimming: 4 bases; junction bases outside the gene matches: 11. The germline V gene has CDR1 LNHDA and CDR2 SQIVND (reference sequence). The whole variable domain, filled in from reference TRBV19 and TRBJ2-7, reads DGGITQSPKYLFRKEGQNVTLSCEQNLNHDAMYWYRQDPGQGLRLIYYSQIVNDFQKGDIAEGYSVSREKKESFPLTVTSAQKNPTAFYLCASSARASGFYEQYFGPGTRLTVT.

The rearrangement uses TRBV7-9 and TRBJ1-5; TRBD1 matches at 8 bases. V dropped 1 base and J dropped 4; count of bases not matched to a gene: 0. This CDR3 is 14 amino acids long. The V gene's germline CDR1 is SEHNR and CDR2 FQNEAQ (reference sequence). Here the CDR3 DNA reads TGTGCCAGCAGCTTAGGACAGGGGAATCAGCCCCAGCATTTT. This sequence encodes CASSLGQGNQPQHF.

The chain has TRBV4-1 and TRBJ2-2, with D possibly being TRBD1 (6 bases). CDR1 MGHRA and CDR2 YSYEKL come from the germline V gene. Trimming removed 0 bases at V and 4 bases at J, with 12 bases between. The CDR3 is made up of 16 amino acids. CDR3 sequence reads: CASSQDNNRATGELFF. The CDR3, as DNA: TGCGCCAGCAGCCAAGATAATAACAGGGCCACCGGGGAGCTGTTTTTT.

The J gene is TRBJ2-5, the V gene TRBV5-1; weak D call: TRBD1 (5 bases). Trimming pared 2 bases from V and 1 base from J, leaving 6 bases between. Germline-derived CDR1 and CDR2 are SGHRS and YFSETQ. This CDR3 region has 13 residues. CDR3 sequence reads: CASSFDSQETQYF. CDR3 DNA sequence: TGCGCCAGCAGCTTCGACAGCCAAGAGACCCAGTACTTC.

The CDR3 nucleotides read TGCGCCAGCAGCCGGACGCTAGCGGCTAGCACAGATACGCAGTATTTT. Encoded protein: CASSRTLAASTDTQYF. The rearrangement links TRBV4-3 to TRBJ2-3, with TRBD2 matching 7 bases. The ends lost 4 bases at V and 0 bases at J; junction bases unmatched: 7. This CDR3 contains 16 residues. CDR1 and CDR2 from the germline V gene are LGHNA and YSLEER.

J is TRBJ2-5 and V is TRBV30; D possibly corresponds to TRBD2 (5 bases). CDR1 is GTSNPN and CDR2 is SVGIG in the germline V gene (reference sequence). The CDR3 covers 14 residues. V was shortened by 2 bases and J by 2 bases, with 12 bases between the two germline ends. CDR3 bases: TGTGCCTGGAGTAAGGAGGTAGGACAAGAGACCCAGTACTTC. Protein product: CAWSKEVGQETQYF.

This clone has only a few counts. This sequence joins TRBV11-3 and TRBJ2-2; D is unresolved. The CDR3 covers 14 residues. Germline assignment: CDR1 SGHNT and CDR2 YENEEA. Trimming removed 5 bases at V and 5 bases at J, with 12 bases between. The chain's CDR3 is CASSPRGETGELFF. The CDR3 nucleotides read TGTGCCAGCAGCCCCCGAGGTGAAACCGGGGAGCTGTTTTTT.

Comments on this clone: Other nucleotide sequences from this sample produce the same CDR3. The V call is TRBV5-1, the J call TRBJ2-6; D not resolved. The V end lost 0 bases, the J end lost 0 bases, and 7 bases lay between the germline ends. From germline, CDR1 is SGHRS and CDR2 YFSETQ. This CDR3 is 16 amino acids long. The CDR3, as DNA: TGCGCCAGCAGCTTGGTGGGCAGCTCTGGGGCCAACGTCCTGACTTTC. Residues: CASSLVGSSGANVLTF.

The V gene is TRBV2, the J gene TRBJ2-5; 7 bases map to TRBD2. CDR3 length equals 14 residues. Germline assignment: CDR1 SNHLY and CDR2 FYNNEI. V lost 10 bases and J lost 1; bases outside the gene matches: 9. The CDR3: CATTAGLSQETQYF. CDR3 bases: TGTGCCACCACAGCGGGACTGAGCCAAGAGACCCAGTACTTC.

The V and J genes are TRBV7-9 and TRBJ1-2, with D maybe TRBD1 (5 bases). The germline CDR1 and CDR2 sequences are SEHNR and FQNEAQ (reference sequence). Trimming cost V 1 base and J 5 bases, with 8 bases left between them. This CDR3 has 13 residues. The DNA of the CDR3 is TGTGCCAGCAGCTTAGGCACAGGTTATGGCTACACCTTC. This encodes CASSLGTGYGYTF.

The rearrangement links TRBV2 to TRBJ2-2, with 10 bases that match TRBD1. CDR1 and CDR2 (germline): SNHLY, FYNNEI. The junction had 12 bases not matched to a gene; V was cut back by 3 bases and J by 5 bases. This CDR3 has 18 residues. CDR3: CASSDIPLRDRGTGELFF. CDR3 DNA sequence: TGTGCCAGCAGTGATATTCCGCTCCGGGACAGGGGAACCGGGGAGCTGTTTTTT.

The rearrangement links TRBV3-1 (or the pseudogene TRBV3-2) to TRBJ2-7; TRBD1 matches at 7 bases. Germline-derived CDR1 and CDR2 are LGHDT and YNNKEL (reference sequence). The CDR3 spans 14 residues. The J segment lost 4 bases and the V segment lost 3 bases, leaving 6 bases of the junction unmatched. In DNA, the CDR3 is TGTGCCAGCAGCCAGGGGGACAGAGTTTACGAGCAGTACGTC. This sequence encodes CASSQGDRVYEQYV.

This sequence joins TRBV5-5 and TRBJ2-1; 9 positions match TRBD1. After removal of 0 bases from V and 8 bases from J, the junction contained 0 bases not matched to a gene. From germline, CDR1 is SGHKS and CDR2 YYEKEE (reference sequence). This CDR3 spans 13 amino acids. The CDR3 sequence is CASSLGQGDEQFF. As DNA, the CDR3 is TGTGCCAGCAGCTTGGGACAGGGGGATGAGCAGTTCTTC.

The V call is TRBV2, the J call TRBJ2-1; D is possibly TRBD2 (5 bases). The length of the CDR3 is 14 residues. The V gene's germline CDR1 is SNHLY and CDR2 FYNNEI. V shed 9 bases and J shed 1 base, with 13 bases lying between them. The CDR3 region has the DNA TGTGCCAGTTTCTCTCGGACTTCCTACAATGAGCAGTTCTTC. Translating it yields CASFSRTSYNEQFF.

The chain recombines TRBV5-1 with TRBJ1-1; 10 positions match TRBD1. The CDR3 loop spans 15 amino acids. Germline CDR1 SGHRS, CDR2 YFSETQ. The J segment lost 3 bases and the V segment lost 4 bases, leaving 6 bases of the junction unmatched. CDR3 coding DNA: TGCGCCAGCAGCCAGACAGGGGGCGCCTACACTGAAGCTTTCTTT. Its protein product is CASSQTGGAYTEAFF.

The CDR3 loop is CASSLGLAAGGYTQYF. CDR3 in DNA: TGCGCCAGCAGCTTGGGTCTAGCGGCCGGGGGTTATACGCAGTATTTT. The rearrangement uses TRBV5-1 and TRBJ2-3; 7 bases are shared with TRBD2. The germline CDR1 and CDR2 sequences are SGHRS and YFSETQ. The CDR3 spans 16 residues. J was trimmed by 7 bases and V by 0 bases; bases with no gene match: 11.